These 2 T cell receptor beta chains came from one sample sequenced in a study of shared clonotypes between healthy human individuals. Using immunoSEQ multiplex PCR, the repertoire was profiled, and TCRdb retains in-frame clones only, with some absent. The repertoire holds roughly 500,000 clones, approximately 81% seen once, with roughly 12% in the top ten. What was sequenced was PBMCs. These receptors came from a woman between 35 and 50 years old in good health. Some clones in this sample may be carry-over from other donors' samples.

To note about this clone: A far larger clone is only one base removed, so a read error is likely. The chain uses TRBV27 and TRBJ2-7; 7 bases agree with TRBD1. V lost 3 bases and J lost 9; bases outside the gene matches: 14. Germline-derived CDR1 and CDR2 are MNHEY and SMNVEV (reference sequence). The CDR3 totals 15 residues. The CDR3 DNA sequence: TGTGCCAGCAGTTTGTCGGGACAGCTTTTGGGCGGGCAGTACTTC. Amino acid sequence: CASSLSGQLLGGQYF.

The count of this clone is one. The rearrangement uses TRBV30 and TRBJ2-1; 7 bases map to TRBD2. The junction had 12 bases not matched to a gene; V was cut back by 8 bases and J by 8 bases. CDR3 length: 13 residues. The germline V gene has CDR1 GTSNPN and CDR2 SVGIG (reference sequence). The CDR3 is CARKVAGVDEQFF. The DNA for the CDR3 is TGTGCCCGGAAAGTGGCGGGAGTCGATGAGCAGTTCTTC. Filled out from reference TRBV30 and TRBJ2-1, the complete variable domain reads SQTIHQWPATLVQPVGSPLSLECTVEGTSNPNLYWYRQAAGRGLQLLFYSVGIGQISSEVPQNLSASRPQDRQFILSSKKLLLSDSGFYLCARKVAGVDEQFFGPGTRLTVL.